The rows below give T cell receptor beta chains drawn from one sample of a study of T cell responses to AZD1222 COVID-19 vaccine. Only in-frame clones appear in the TCRdb table, and some are missing; sequencing was by immunoSEQ multiplex PCR. The sample holds about 120,000 clones, 80% to 95% seen once. This material consisted of peripheral blood, taken on day 0 of AZD1222 vaccination. The receptors here all came from an adult in good health. Both conserved end residues are part of each CDR3. D genes are given only for firm matches. A clone size is listed for some rows: how often the clone was seen (once, few, many), or a class if it is expanded.

cdr3_nt cdr3_aa j_call v_call d_call clone_size
TGCGCCAGCAGCCAAGATGGGGTACAGGGCTACACCTTC CASSQDGVQGYTF TRBJ1-2 TRBV4-3 NA NA
TGTGCCAGCTCCCTCGGAGTCCCTGGAAACACCATATATTTT CASSLGVPGNTIYF TRBJ1-3 TRBV28 NA once
TGTGCCAGCAGCGAAGGGACAGGGGCCTATGGCTACACCTTC CASSEGTGAYGYTF TRBJ1-2 TRBV27 TRBD1 NA
TGTGCCAGCAGCCCCAGCTCTGGAAACACCATATATTTT CASSPSSGNTIYF TRBJ1-3 TRBV7-2 NA NA
TGTGCCAGCAGTCTCAACACTGAAGCTTTCTTT CASSLNTEAFF TRBJ1-1 TRBV3-1/TRBV3-2 NA NA
TGTGCCAGCAGCCAAGTTCCAGCCTGGACCTCGAGAGAGACCCAGTACTTC CASSQVPAWTSRETQYF TRBJ2-5 TRBV14 NA NA
TGTGCCTGGATGAGGGGGTCCTATGGCTACACCTTC CAWMRGSYGYTF TRBJ1-2 TRBV30 NA NA
TGCAGCGTATTATGGGGGACAGAGTACTTC CSVLWGTEYF TRBJ2-5 TRBV29-1 TRBD1 NA
TGTGCCAGCAGCCCGACTGGGACCTACAATGAGCAGTTCTTC CASSPTGTYNEQFF TRBJ2-1 TRBV5-6 NA NA
TGTGCCAGCAGCCAGCGAGGGTTTGACGGCTACACCTTC CASSQRGFDGYTF TRBJ1-2 TRBV3-1/TRBV3-2 NA NA
TGTGCCAGTAGATCTGGGGGACCGAACACTGAAGCTTTCTTT CASRSGGPNTEAFF TRBJ1-1 TRBV19 NA NA
TGCAGCGTTGAAGATCGGGGGACAGGGCGGACTAACTCTGGGGCCAACGTCCTGACTTTC CSVEDRGTGRTNSGANVLTF TRBJ2-6 TRBV29-1 TRBD1 NA
TGCGCCAGCAGCCAAGAGGGAAGCTTGGGCGCCCCTGACGTTCAGTACTTC CASSQEGSLGAPDVQYF TRBJ2-4 TRBV4-1 NA NA
TGTGCCAGCAGCTTGACCGGGCGGGGAGGAGGCGGCTATGGCTACACCTTC CASSLTGRGGGGYGYTF TRBJ1-2 TRBV5-4 NA NA
TGTGCTAGTGGTTTGGGCAACACAGATACGCAGTATTTT CASGLGNTDTQYF TRBJ2-3 TRBV12-5 NA NA
TGTGCCAGCAGCTATATCGGGGCCCCGGATGAAAAACTGTTTTTT CASSYIGAPDEKLFF TRBJ1-4 TRBV11-2 NA NA
TGTGCCAGCAGCCCCTTTATAGAGAGTACTGAAGCTTTCTTT CASSPFIESTEAFF TRBJ1-1 TRBV28 NA NA
TGTGCCACCAGCAAGGGACAGGGGGCTTACGAGCAGTACTTC CATSKGQGAYEQYF TRBJ2-7 TRBV15 TRBD1 few
TGTGCCAGCAGCCCTTACACGGAATCTAATGAAAAACTGTTTTTT CASSPYTESNEKLFF TRBJ1-4 TRBV7-2 NA once
TGTGCCAGCAGCCCGATCAACCCCCGGGGGGACTATGGCTACACCTTC CASSPINPRGDYGYTF TRBJ1-2 TRBV28 NA NA
TGTGCCAGCAGCCCCCTGAGGCGGGAGTCCGCCTACGAGCAGTACTTC CASSPLRRESAYEQYF TRBJ2-7 TRBV11-2 TRBD2 few
TGCGCCAGCAGCCAAGACCCCGACAGGCCGAATAATTCACCCCTCCACTTT CASSQDPDRPNNSPLHF TRBJ1-6 TRBV4-1 NA NA
TGCGCCAGCAGCCAAGGCTCGGCAGGCTTATACTATGGCTACACCTTC CASSQGSAGLYYGYTF TRBJ1-2 TRBV4-3 NA NA
TGTGCCAGCAGCTTAGTTTACGGGATTTCCTACAATGAGCAGTTCTTC CASSLVYGISYNEQFF TRBJ2-1 TRBV7-2 NA NA
TGTGCCAGCAGCCAAGATGGATGGCTAGCGGGAGGGGGTACGCAGTATTTT CASSQDGWLAGGGTQYF TRBJ2-3 TRBV3-1/TRBV3-2 TRBD2 NA
TGTGCCACCAGTGACCCTACGGTCGCTAACCTATATGGCTACACCTTC CATSDPTVANLYGYTF TRBJ1-2 TRBV24-1 NA NA